These T cell receptor beta chains were read from a single sample in a study of technical replicates of blood from a handful of donors. TCRdb's table, derived via immunoSEQ multiplex PCR, lists solely in-frame clones and lacks some. The data show fewer than 80,000 clones, around nine tenths seen once. What was sequenced was PBMCs. These receptors all stem from a human donor in good health. Some clones in this sample may be carry-over from other donors' samples. Each CDR3 is given with its conserved first and last residue. The D gene is left open where the match is weak. Rows may omit the clone size; those that give it use once, few, many or a size class.

cdr3_aa cdr3_nt d_call j_call clone_size v_call
CASSNLMTSGNLVDTQYF TGTGCCAGCAGCAACTTAATGACTAGCGGGAACCTAGTAGATACGCAGTATTTT TRBD2 TRBJ2-3 . TRBV5-6
CASSQRLVQRLSTDTQYF TGCGCCAGCAGCCAACGCCTGGTTCAGCGCCTAAGCACAGATACGCAGTATTTT . TRBJ2-3 . TRBV4-1
CASSQDPTAFSYEQYF TGCGCCAGCAGCCAAGATCCGACAGCTTTCTCCTACGAGCAGTACTTC . TRBJ2-7 . TRBV4-1
CASSHGGGTYGYTF TGTGCCAGCAGCCATGGGGGGGGCACCTATGGCTACACCTTC . TRBJ1-2 . TRBV4-2
CASSLPDREITETQYF TGTGCCAGCAGCTTACCTGACAGGGAGATAACAGAGACCCAGTACTTC TRBD1 TRBJ2-5 . TRBV7-6
CASKIPGLAGEIFEQFF TGCGCCAGCAAAATCCCGGGACTAGCGGGAGAGATATTTGAGCAGTTCTTC TRBD2 TRBJ2-1 . TRBV5-1
CASSQGFRLETDTQYF TGCGCCAGCAGCCAAGGCTTCCGACTAGAAACAGATACGCAGTATTTT . TRBJ2-3 . TRBV4-1
CAWRGLAGVNEQFF TGTGCCTGGAGGGGACTAGCGGGAGTTAATGAGCAGTTCTTC TRBD2 TRBJ2-1 . TRBV30
CASSQEIAGTQYF TGTGCCAGCAGCCAAGAAATAGCGGGGACGCAGTATTTT TRBD2 TRBJ2-3 few TRBV4-2
CASSSGQGEWETQYF TGCGCCAGCAGCTCTGGACAGGGGGAATGGGAGACCCAGTACTTC TRBD1 TRBJ2-5 . TRBV5-1
CASSLLAGVGEQYF TGTGCCAGCAGCCTACTAGCGGGAGTGGGCGAGCAGTACTTC TRBD2 TRBJ2-7 . TRBV6-6